One and the same sample provided the 13 T cell receptor beta chains below, sequenced in a study of T cell responses to AZD1222 COVID-19 vaccine. Libraries were prepared by immunoSEQ multiplex PCR; TCRdb keeps only in-frame clonotypes and omits some of them. This table holds more than 70,000 clones, 75% to 95% found once. The sequencing used peripheral blood, collected 28 days after the second AZD1222 dose. Every receptor here comes from an adult who received the AZD1222 COVID-19 vaccine.

The chain combines TRBV3-1 (or the pseudogene TRBV3-2) with TRBJ2-7; 10 bases fit TRBD2. Germline trimming cut 1 base from V and 5 bases from J; bases unmatched to any gene: 5. The CDR3 is 15 amino acids. Germline values: CDR1 LGHDT, CDR2 YNNKEL (reference sequence). In DNA, the CDR3 is TGTGCCAGCAGCCAAGGAGCGGGAGGGGGGGACGAGCAGTACTTC. Translating gives CASSQGAGGGDEQYF.

This chain links TRBV19 with TRBJ1-1; no firm D call. CDR3 length: 16 amino acids. V lost 3 bases to trimming and J lost 1 base, with 15 bases between them. Germline CDR1 and CDR2: LNHDA and SQIVND (reference sequence). CDR3 coding DNA: TGTGCCAGTAGTATCATCGTACGGGATCCGAACACTGAAGCTTTCTTT. It specifies CASSIIVRDPNTEAFF.

The rearrangement uses TRBV7-2 and TRBJ1-5; TRBD1 matches 9 bases. This CDR3 is 14 amino acids long. Unmatched junction bases numbered 2, after V lost 3 bases and J lost 5 bases. Germline CDR1 SGHTA, CDR2 FQGNSA. The CDR3 loop reads CASSFDRGDQPQHF. The CDR3 DNA reads as TGTGCCAGCAGCTTCGACAGGGGGGATCAGCCCCAGCATTTT.

The chain employs TRBV28 and TRBJ2-7; perhaps TRBD1 as D (6 bases). V was pared by 10 bases and J by 0 bases, with 16 bases between. Germline CDR1 and CDR2: MDHEN and SYDVKM. CDR3 length: 14 amino acids. The CDR3 coding sequence is TGTGCCACCACCGTGCAGGGGTACTCCTACGAGCAGTACTTC. As protein: CATTVQGYSYEQYF. The full variable domain, rest sourced from reference TRBV28 and TRBJ2-7, is DVKVTQSSRYLVKRTGEKVFLECVQDMDHENMFWYRQDPGLGLRLIYFSYDVKMKEKGDIPEGYSVSREKKERFSLILESASTNQTSMYLCATTVQGYSYEQYFGPGTRLTVT.

J is TRBJ2-7 and V is TRBV29-1; 12 nucleotides match TRBD2. V shed 4 bases, J shed 3 bases, and the junction held 1 base outside the gene matches. The CDR3 sequence is 13 residues long. Germline assignment: CDR1 SQVTM and CDR2 ANQGSEA. CDR3 sequence: CSVVLAGGYEQYF. The CDR3 DNA reads TGCAGCGTTGTACTAGCGGGAGGCTACGAGCAGTACTTC.

V and J are TRBV24-1 and TRBJ2-2, with TRBD1 as a possible D gene (8 bases). The CDR3 has 14 residues. Germline CDR1 is KGHDR and CDR2 is SFDVKD. The ends were cut back, 7 bases at V and 5 bases at J, with 13 bases in the middle. The CDR3, as DNA: TGTGCCACCAGCGGACAGGGAGGGACCGGGGAGCTGTTTTTT. It is translated as CATSGQGGTGELFF.

This clone was observed a single time. At one of its ends the junction is not consistent with the germline gene, which may arise from a read error. The chain combines TRBV7-7 with TRBJ2-7, with a weak D call TRBD2 (6 bases). The CDR3 runs 13 residues. Per germline, CDR1 SSHAT and CDR2 FNYEAQ (reference sequence). CDR3 nucleotides: TGTGCTAGCAGCCGCAACGGGGGCTACGAGCAGTACTTC. Translation gives CASSRNGGYEQYF.

The rearrangement joins TRBV18 to TRBJ2-1; 8 bases map to TRBD2. This CDR3 has 17 residues. Germline-derived CDR1 and CDR2 are KGHSH and LQKENI. J was trimmed by 6 bases and V by 1 base; bases with no gene match: 11. The CDR3 region has the DNA TGTGCCAGCTCACCACGGGGTACCGGGACTAGGTCCAATGAGCAGTTCTTC. As protein: CASSPRGTGTRSNEQFF.

This clone was detected once. The chain is built from TRBV7-3 and TRBJ2-1, with TRBD1 as a possible D gene (6 bases). The CDR3 contains 12 residues. Germline loops: CDR1 SGHTA, CDR2 FQGTGA. The V end was cut by 5 bases, the J end by 6 bases, with 8 bases between. The CDR3 is CASSLTGNEQFF. The DNA of the CDR3 is TGTGCCAGCAGCCTGACAGGCAATGAGCAGTTCTTC.

The chain uses TRBV28 and TRBJ1-6; TRBD1 is a possible D gene (5 bases). Germline CDR1 and CDR2: MDHEN and SYDVKM. Trimming removed 2 bases from V and 10 bases from J, with 9 bases in between. The CDR3 spans 13 residues. CDR3 sequence (DNA): TGTGCCAGCAGTTTAGTAAGGGGCTCACCCCTCCACTTT. Its protein is CASSLVRGSPLHF.

The chain uses TRBV7-3 and TRBJ1-2, with D uncertain. The V end lost 0 bases, the J end lost 3 bases, and 8 bases lay between the germline ends. The CDR3 sequence is 14 residues long. Germline V gene sequence: CDR1 SGHTA, CDR2 FQGTGA. The CDR3 coding sequence is TGTGCCAGCAGCTTAACGGACGGGGACTATGGCTACACCTTC. Encoded protein: CASSLTDGDYGYTF.

The chain uses TRBV24-1 and TRBJ2-1, with 9 bases lining up with TRBD1. This CDR3 has 16 amino acids. The V and J ends lost 4 bases and 5 bases, in that order; junction bases with no gene match: 8. Germline CDR1 and CDR2: KGHDR and SFDVKD. Here the CDR3 DNA reads TGTGCCACCAGTGACCACGGGACAGGGACGGACAATGAGCAGTTCTTC. Translated: CATSDHGTGTDNEQFF.

This chain connects TRBV7-9 to TRBJ1-1; D may be TRBD1 (6 bases). The CDR3 sequence is 16 residues long. Germline CDR1 SEHNR, CDR2 FQNEAQ (reference sequence). V shed 1 base and J shed 0 bases, with 12 bases lying between them. DNA of the CDR3: TGTGCCAGCAGCTTAGGCGCGGGGGCCATGAACACTGAAGCTTTCTTT. Its translation is CASSLGAGAMNTEAFF. The complete variable domain, with remaining parts taken from reference TRBV7-9 and TRBJ1-1, reads DTGVSQNPRHKITKRGQNVTFRCDPISEHNRLYWYRQTLGQGPEFLTYFQNEAQLEKSRLLSDRFSAERPKGSFSTLEIQRTEQGDSAMYLCASSLGAGAMNTEAFFGQGTRLTVV.